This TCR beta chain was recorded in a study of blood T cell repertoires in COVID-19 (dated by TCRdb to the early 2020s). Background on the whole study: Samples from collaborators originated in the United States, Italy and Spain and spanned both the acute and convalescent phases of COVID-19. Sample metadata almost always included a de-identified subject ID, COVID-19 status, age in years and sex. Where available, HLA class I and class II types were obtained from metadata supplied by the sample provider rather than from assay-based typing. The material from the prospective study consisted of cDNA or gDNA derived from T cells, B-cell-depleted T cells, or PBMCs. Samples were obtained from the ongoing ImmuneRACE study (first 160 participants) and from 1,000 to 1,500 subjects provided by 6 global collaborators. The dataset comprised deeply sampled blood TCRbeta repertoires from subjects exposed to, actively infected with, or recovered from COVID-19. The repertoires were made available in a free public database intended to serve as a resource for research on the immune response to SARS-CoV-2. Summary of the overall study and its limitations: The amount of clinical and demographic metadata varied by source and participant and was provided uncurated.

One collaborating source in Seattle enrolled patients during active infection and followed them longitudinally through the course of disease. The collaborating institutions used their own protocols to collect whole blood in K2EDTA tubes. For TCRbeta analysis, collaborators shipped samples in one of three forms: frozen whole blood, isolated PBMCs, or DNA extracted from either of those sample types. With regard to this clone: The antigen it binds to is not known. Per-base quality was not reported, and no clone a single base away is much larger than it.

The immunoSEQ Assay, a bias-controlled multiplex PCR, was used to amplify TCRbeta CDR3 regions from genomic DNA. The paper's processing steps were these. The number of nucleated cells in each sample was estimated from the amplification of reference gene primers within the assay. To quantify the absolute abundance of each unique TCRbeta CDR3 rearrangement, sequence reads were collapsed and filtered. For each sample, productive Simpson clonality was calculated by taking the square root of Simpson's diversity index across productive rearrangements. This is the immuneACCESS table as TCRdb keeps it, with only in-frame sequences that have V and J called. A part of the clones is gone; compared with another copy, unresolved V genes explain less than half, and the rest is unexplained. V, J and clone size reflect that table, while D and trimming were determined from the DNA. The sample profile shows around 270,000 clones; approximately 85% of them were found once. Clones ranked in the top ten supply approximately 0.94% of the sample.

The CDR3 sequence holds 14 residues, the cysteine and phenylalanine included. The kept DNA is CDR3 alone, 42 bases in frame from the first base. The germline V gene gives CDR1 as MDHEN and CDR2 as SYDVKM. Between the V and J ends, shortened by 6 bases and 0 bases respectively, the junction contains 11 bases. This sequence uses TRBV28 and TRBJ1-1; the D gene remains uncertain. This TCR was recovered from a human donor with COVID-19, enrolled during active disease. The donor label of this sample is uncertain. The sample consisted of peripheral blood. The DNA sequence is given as TGTGCCAGCAGCCGCCGGGTGGTGAACACTGAAGCTTTCTTT. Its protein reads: CASSRRVVNTEAFF.